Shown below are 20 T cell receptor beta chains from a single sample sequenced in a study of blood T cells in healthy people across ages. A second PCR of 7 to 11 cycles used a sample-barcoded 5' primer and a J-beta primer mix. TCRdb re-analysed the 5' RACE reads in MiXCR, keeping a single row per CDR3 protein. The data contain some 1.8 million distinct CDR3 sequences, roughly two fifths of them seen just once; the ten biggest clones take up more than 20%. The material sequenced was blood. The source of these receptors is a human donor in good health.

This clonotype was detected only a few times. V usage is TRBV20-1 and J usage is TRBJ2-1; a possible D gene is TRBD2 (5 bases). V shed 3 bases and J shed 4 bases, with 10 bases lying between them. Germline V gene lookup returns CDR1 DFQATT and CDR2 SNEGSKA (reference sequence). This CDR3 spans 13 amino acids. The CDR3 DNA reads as TGCAGTGCTAGGGAGACTATGTACAATGAGCAGTTCTTC. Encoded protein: CSARETMYNEQFF.

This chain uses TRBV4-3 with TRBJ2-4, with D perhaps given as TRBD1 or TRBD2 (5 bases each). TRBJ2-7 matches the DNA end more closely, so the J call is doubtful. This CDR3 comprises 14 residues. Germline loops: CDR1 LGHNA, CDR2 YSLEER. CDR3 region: CASSQGLEGYEQYF. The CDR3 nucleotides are TGCGCCAGCAGCCAGGGGCTAGAGGGCTACGAGCAGTACTTC.

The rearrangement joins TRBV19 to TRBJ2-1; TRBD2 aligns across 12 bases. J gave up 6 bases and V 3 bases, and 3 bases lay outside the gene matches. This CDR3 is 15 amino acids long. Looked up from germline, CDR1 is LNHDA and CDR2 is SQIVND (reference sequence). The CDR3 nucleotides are TGTGCCAGTAGTATTCTAGCGGGGGGGATCAATGAGCAGTTCTTC. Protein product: CASSILAGGINEQFF.

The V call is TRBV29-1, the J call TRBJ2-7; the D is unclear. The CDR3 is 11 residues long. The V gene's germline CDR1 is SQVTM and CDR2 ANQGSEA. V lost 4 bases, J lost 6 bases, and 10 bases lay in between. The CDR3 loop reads CSVGKAGEQYF. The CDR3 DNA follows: TGCAGCGTTGGCAAAGCTGGCGAGCAGTACTTC.

The CDR3 DNA sequence: TGTGCCAGCAGGACTATCGGGACAGGGGAGTATGGCTACACCTTC. This translates into CASRTIGTGEYGYTF. The chain is built from TRBV27 and TRBJ1-2, with 10 bases fitting TRBD1. This CDR3 contains 15 residues. Germline assignment: CDR1 MNHEY and CDR2 SMNVEV (reference sequence). V lost 6 bases, J lost 5 bases, and 9 bases stayed unmatched.

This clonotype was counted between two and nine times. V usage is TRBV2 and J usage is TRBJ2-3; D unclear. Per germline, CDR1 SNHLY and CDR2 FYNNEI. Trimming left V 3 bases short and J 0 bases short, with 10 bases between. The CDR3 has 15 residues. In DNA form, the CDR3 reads TGTGCCAGCAGTGACGGCAGTCTGAGCACAGATACGCAGTATTTT. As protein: CASSDGSLSTDTQYF.

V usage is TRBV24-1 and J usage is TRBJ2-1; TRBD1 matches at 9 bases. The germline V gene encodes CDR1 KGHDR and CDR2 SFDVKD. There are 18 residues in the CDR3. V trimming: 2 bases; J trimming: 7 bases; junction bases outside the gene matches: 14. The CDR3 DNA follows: TGTGCCACCAGTGATTACTCAAGAAGGACAGGGGAAAGGAATGAGCAGTTCTTC. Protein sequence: CATSDYSRRTGERNEQFF.

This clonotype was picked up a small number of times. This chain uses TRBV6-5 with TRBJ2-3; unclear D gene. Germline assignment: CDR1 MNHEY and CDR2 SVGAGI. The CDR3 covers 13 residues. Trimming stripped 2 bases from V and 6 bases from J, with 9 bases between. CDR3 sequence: CASSYPGRDTQYF. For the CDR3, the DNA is TGTGCCAGCAGTTACCCCGGGCGGGATACGCAGTATTTT.

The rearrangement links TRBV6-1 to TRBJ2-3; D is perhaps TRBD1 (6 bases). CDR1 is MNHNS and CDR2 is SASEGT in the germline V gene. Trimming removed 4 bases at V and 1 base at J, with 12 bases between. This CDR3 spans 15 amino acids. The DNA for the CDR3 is TGTGCCAGCAGTGTAACGGGACACGGCACAGATACGCAGTATTTT. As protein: CASSVTGHGTDTQYF.

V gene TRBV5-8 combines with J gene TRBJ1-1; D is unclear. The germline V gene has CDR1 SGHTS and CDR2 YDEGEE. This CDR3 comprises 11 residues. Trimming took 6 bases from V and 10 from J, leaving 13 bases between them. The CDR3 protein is CASTYPMGAFF. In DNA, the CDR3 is TGTGCCAGCACTTACCCGATGGGAGCTTTCTTT. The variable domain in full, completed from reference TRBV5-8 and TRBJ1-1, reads EAGVTQSPTHLIKTRGQQATLRCSPISGHTSVYWYQQALGLGLQFLLWYDEGEERNRGNFPPRFSGRQFPNYSSELNVNALELEDSALYLCASTYPMGAFFGQGTRLTVV.

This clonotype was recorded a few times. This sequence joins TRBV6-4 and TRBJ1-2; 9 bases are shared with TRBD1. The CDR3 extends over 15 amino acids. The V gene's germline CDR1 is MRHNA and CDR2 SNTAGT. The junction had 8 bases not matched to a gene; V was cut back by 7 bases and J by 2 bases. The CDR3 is CASIRPGQGNYGYTF. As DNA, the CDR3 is TGTGCCAGCATAAGACCGGGACAGGGCAACTATGGCTACACCTTC.

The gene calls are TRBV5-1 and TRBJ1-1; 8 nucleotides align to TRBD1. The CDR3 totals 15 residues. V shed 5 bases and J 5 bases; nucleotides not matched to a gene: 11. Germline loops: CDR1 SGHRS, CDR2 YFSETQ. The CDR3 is CASRTGEGGGTEAFF. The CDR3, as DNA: TGCGCCAGCAGGACAGGGGAAGGAGGTGGGACTGAAGCTTTCTTT.

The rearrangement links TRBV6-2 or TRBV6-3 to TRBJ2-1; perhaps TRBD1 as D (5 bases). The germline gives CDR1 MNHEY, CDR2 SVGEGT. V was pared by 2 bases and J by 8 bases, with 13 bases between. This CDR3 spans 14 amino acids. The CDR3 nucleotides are TGTGCCAGCAGTTACGGAACGACAGTCCATGAGCAGTTCTTC. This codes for CASSYGTTVHEQFF.

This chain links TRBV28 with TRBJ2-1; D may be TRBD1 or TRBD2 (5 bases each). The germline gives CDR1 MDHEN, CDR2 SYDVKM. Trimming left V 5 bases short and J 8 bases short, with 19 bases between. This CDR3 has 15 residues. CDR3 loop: CASSTTEGDPYEQFF. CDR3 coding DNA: TGTGCCAGCAGTACGACAGAAGGGGACCCCTATGAGCAGTTCTTC. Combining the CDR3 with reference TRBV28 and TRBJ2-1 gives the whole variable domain DVKVTQSSRYLVKRTGEKVFLECVQDMDHENMFWYRQDPGLGLRLIYFSYDVKMKEKGDIPEGYSVSREKKERFSLILESASTNQTSMYLCASSTTEGDPYEQFFGPGTRLTVL.

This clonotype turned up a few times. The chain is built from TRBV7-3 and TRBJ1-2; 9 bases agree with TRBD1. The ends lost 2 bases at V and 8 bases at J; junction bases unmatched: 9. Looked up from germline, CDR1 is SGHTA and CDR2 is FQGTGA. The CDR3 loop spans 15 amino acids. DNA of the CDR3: TGTGCCAGCAGCTTACGACCGGGACAGGGAGGGGGCTACACCTTC. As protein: CASSLRPGQGGGYTF.

CDR3 loop: CATNRDGATNEKLFF. CDR3 coding DNA: TGTGCCACAAACAGGGACGGCGCAACTAATGAAAAACTGTTTTTT. V gene TRBV10-3 combines with J gene TRBJ1-4, with D possibly being TRBD1 (6 bases). Germline-derived CDR1 and CDR2 are ENHRY and SYGVKD. This CDR3 is 15 amino acids long. Trimming took off 10 bases at V and 0 bases at J, with 15 bases between the two ends.

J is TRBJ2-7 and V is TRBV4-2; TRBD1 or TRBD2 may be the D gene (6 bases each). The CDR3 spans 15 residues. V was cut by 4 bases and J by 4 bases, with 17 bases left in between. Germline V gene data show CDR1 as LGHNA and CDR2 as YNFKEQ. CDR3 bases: TGTGCCAGCAGCCCGGGGGCACTTCCCGGATACGAGCAGTACTTC. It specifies CASSPGALPGYEQYF.

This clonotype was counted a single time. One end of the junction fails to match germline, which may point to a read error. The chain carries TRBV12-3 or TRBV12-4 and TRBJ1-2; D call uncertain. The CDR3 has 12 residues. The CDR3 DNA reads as TGCGCCAGCGGCCAGAGCCATGGTGGCTACACCTTC. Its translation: CASGQSHGGYTF.

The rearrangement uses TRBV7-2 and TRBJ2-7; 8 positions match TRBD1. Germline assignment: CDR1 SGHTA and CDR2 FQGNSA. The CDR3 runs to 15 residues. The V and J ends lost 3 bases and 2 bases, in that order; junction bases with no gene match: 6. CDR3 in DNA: TGTGCCAGCAGCTTTAGGACAGGGAGGACCTACGAGCAGTACTTC. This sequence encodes CASSFRTGRTYEQYF.

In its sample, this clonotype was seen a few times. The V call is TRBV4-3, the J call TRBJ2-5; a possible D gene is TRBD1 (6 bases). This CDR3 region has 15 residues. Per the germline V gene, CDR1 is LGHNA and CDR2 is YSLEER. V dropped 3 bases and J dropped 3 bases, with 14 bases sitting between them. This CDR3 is CASSQTRQDEETQYF. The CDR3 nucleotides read TGCGCCAGCAGCCAGACCAGACAGGATGAAGAGACCCAGTACTTC.